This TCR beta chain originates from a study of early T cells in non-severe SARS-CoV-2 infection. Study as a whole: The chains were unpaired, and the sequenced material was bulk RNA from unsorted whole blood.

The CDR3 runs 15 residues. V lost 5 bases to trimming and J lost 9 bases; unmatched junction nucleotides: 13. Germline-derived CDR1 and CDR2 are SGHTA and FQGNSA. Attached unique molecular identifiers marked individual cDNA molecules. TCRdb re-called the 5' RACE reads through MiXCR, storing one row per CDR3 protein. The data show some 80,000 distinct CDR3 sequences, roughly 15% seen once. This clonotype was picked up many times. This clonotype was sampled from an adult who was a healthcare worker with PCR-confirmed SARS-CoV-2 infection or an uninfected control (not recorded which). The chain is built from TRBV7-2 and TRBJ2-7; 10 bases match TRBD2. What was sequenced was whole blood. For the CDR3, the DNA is TGTGCCAGCAGCCACAGGCTAGCGGGGGCCTGGGGGCAGTACTTC. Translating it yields CASSHRLAGAWGQYF.